Below, one T cell receptor beta chain is given with its context. Germline loops: CDR1 SQVTM, CDR2 ANQGSEA. V dropped 6 bases and J dropped 0 bases, with 9 bases sitting between them. CDR3 length: 13 residues. This record belongs to a study of early T cells in non-severe SARS-CoV-2 infection. TCRdb re-called the 5' RACE reads with MiXCR, one entry per CDR3 protein. The sample yields 60,000 to 85,000 distinct CDR3 sequences, 15% to 18% seen once. This sequence joins TRBV29-1 and TRBJ2-1; no reliable D call. The receptor was isolated from an adult who was a healthcare worker with PCR-confirmed SARS-CoV-2 infection or an uninfected control (not recorded which). Sequencing input: whole blood. Here the CDR3 DNA reads TGCAGCGTCTACAGCAGCTCCTACAATGAGCAGTTCTTC. Amino acids: CSVYSSSYNEQFF.